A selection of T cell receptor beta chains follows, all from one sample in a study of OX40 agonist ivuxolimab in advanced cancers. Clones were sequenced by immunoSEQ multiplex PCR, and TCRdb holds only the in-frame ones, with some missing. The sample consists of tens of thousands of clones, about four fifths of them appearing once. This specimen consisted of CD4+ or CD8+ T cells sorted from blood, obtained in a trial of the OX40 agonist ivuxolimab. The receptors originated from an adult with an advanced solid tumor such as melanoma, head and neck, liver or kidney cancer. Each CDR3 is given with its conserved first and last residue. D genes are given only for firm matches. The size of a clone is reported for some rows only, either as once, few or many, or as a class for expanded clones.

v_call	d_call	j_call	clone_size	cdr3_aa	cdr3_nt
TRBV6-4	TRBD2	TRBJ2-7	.	CASSDGGRATSYEQYF	TGTGCCAGCAGTGACGGCGGGAGGGCCACCTCCTACGAGCAGTACTTC
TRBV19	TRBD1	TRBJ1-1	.	CASQPTGRGQAFF	TGTGCCAGTCAACCGACAGGGCGTGGACAAGCTTTCTTT
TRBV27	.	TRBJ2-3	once	CASSRESRTQYF	TGTGCCAGCTCTCGGGAGTCCCGTACGCAGTATTTT
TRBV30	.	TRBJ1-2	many	CAWSVPEGLVGYGYTF	TGTGCCTGGAGTGTACCGGAGGGGCTAGTGGGCTATGGCTACACCTTC
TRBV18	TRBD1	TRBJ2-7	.	CASSSGWDSSYEQYF	TGTGCCAGCTCATCCGGCTGGGACAGCTCCTACGAGCAGTACTTC
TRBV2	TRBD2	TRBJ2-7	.	CASSGWTSGIYEQYF	TGTGCCAGCAGCGGTTGGACTAGCGGGATCTACGAGCAGTACTTC
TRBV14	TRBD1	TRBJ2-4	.	CASSQAQGIAKNIQYF	TGTGCCAGCAGCCAAGCACAGGGGATAGCCAAAAACATTCAGTACTTC
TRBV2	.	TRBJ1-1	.	CASSESGGYEEAFF	TGTGCCAGCAGTGAATCGGGGGGATACGAGGAAGCTTTCTTT
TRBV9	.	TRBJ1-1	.	CASSVDGGEDTEAFF	TGTGCCAGCAGCGTAGATGGGGGGGAGGACACTGAAGCTTTCTTT
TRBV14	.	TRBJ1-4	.	CASSQLGTPNEKLFF	TGTGCCAGCAGCCAACTCGGGACACCGAATGAAAAACTGTTTTTT
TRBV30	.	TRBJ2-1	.	CAWSPLDSSYNEQFF	TGTGCCTGGAGCCCCCTGGACAGCTCCTACAATGAGCAGTTCTTC
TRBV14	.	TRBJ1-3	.	CASSQEKEGKGNTIYF	TGTGCCAGCAGCCAAGAGAAGGAGGGAAAGGGAAACACCATATATTTT
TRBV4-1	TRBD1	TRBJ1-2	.	CASSQDVTGQGGYGYTF	TGCGCCAGCAGCCAAGATGTAACGGGACAGGGCGGGTATGGCTACACCTTC
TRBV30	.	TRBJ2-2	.	CAWLNRGSSTGELFF	TGTGCCTGGCTGAACCGGGGGAGTAGCACCGGGGAGCTGTTTTTT
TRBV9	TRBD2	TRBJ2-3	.	CASSVVASGGTDTQYF	TGTGCCAGCAGCGTAGTTGCTAGCGGGGGCACAGATACGCAGTATTTT
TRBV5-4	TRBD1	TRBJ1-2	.	CASSFRQGVGYTF	TGTGCCAGCAGCTTTAGACAGGGAGTTGGCTACACCTTC
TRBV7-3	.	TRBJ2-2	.	CASSLMGSPAGELFF	TGTGCCAGCAGCTTAATGGGTAGCCCGGCCGGGGAGCTGTTTTTT
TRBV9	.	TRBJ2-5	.	CASSVDLALGETQYF	TGTGCCAGCAGCGTAGATCTGGCTTTAGGAGAGACCCAGTACTTC
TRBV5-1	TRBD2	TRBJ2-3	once	CASSLVVAGGPNPDTQYF	TGCGCCAGCAGCTTGGTGGTAGCGGGAGGCCCTAACCCAGATACGCAGTATTTT
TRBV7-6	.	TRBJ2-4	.	CASSLGQLNIQYF	TGTGCCAGCAGCTTAGGACAGCTAAACATTCAGTACTTC
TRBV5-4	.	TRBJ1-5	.	CASSLLTGSNQPQHF	TGTGCCAGCAGCTTACTGACAGGTTCCAATCAGCCCCAGCATTTT
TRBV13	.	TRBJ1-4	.	CASRSGGSSYEKLFF	TGTGCCAGCAGATCAGGCGGGAGCTCTTATGAAAAACTGTTTTTT
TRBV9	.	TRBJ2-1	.	CASSPHEGVEFF	TGTGCCAGCAGCCCCCACGAGGGAGTGGAGTTCTTC
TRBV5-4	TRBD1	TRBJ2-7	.	CASSLEGQFDEQYF	TGTGCCAGCAGCTTGGAGGGACAGTTCGACGAGCAGTACTTC
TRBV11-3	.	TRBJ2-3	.	CASSLGQGSTDTQYF	TGTGCCAGCAGCTTGGGGCAGGGAAGCACAGATACGCAGTATTTT
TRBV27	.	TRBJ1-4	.	CASRGRGVREKLFF	TGTGCCAGCAGAGGTCGGGGGGTTAGAGAAAAACTGTTTTTT
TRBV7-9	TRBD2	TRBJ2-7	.	CASTPRGGGLREQYF	TGTGCCAGCACCCCCCGGGGGGGCGGGCTTCGAGAGCAGTACTTC
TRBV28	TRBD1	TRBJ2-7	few	CASSSGQEISYEQYF	TGTGCCAGCAGTTCGGGACAGGAGATCTCCTACGAGCAGTACTTC
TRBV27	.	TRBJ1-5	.	CASSPSGYSNQPQHF	TGTGCCAGCAGTCCGTCTGGGTATAGCAATCAGCCCCAGCATTTT
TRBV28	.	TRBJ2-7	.	CASTSIGLDEQYF	TGTGCCAGCACTTCGATAGGGTTGGACGAGCAGTACTTC
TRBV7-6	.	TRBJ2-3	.	CASSLRIRGEDTQYF	TGTGCCAGCAGCCTCCGAATTCGTGGGGAGGATACGCAGTATTTT
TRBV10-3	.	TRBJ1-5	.	CAISPGLPYDQPQHF	TGTGCCATCAGTCCGGGCCTCCCTTATGATCAGCCCCAGCATTTT
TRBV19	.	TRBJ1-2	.	CASNGGGDGYTF	TGTGCCAGTAATGGGGGGGGTGATGGCTACACCTTC
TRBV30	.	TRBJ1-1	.	CAWSLGGGLYTEAFF	TGTGCCTGGAGTTTAGGGGGGGGCCTTTACACTGAAGCTTTCTTT
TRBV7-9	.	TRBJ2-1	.	CASSLPVRKSGDEQFF	TGTGCCAGCAGCTTACCTGTCCGTAAATCAGGGGATGAGCAGTTCTTC